Below are 2 T cell receptor beta chains sequenced from a single sample in a study of regulatory T cells in long-lasting Graves disease. This sample's time point: persistent/refractory GD, antithyroid drugs over 5 years with positive TRAb. The TCR library was made from RNA extracted from PBMCs. The authors built TCR beta libraries using iRepertoire HTBI primers and Arm-PCR of CDR3 regions. MiXCR was run by TCRdb on the multiplex PCR reads, yielding one entry per CDR3 protein. Among 350,000 to 450,000 distinct CDR3 sequences listed, roughly a fifth were seen once. Specimen: peripheral blood mononuclear cells (PBMCs), collected when the disease was refractory, from a patient treated with antithyroid drugs. The receptors come from a female donor with Graves disease.

This clonotype was recorded a few times. The chain couples TRBV5-1 to TRBJ1-1; D may be TRBD1 (6 bases). Deletions cut 3 bases from V and 5 bases from J, with 14 bases between. The CDR3 spans 14 residues. Germline values: CDR1 SGHRS, CDR2 YFSETQ. The CDR3 DNA follows: TGCGCCAGCAGCTCTAGGGGGTCTGGGACTGAAGCTTTCTTT. Amino acids: CASSSRGSGTEAFF. The variable domain in full, completed from reference TRBV5-1 and TRBJ1-1, reads KAGVTQTPRYLIKTRGQQVTLSCSPISGHRSVSWYQQTPGQGLQFLFEYFSETQRNKGNFPGRFSGRQFSNSRSEMNVSTLELGDSALYLCASSSRGSGTEAFFGQGTRLTVV.

This clonotype was detected only once. V usage is TRBV6-6 and J usage is TRBJ2-5; D not certain. Trimming left V 0 bases short and J 1 base short, with 9 bases between. Germline-derived CDR1 and CDR2 are MNHNY and SVGAGI (reference sequence). This CDR3 spans 15 amino acids. CDR3: CASSYSRLLQETQYF. The CDR3 DNA reads as TGTGCCAGCAGTTACTCGAGACTTCTCCAAGAGACCCAGTACTTC.